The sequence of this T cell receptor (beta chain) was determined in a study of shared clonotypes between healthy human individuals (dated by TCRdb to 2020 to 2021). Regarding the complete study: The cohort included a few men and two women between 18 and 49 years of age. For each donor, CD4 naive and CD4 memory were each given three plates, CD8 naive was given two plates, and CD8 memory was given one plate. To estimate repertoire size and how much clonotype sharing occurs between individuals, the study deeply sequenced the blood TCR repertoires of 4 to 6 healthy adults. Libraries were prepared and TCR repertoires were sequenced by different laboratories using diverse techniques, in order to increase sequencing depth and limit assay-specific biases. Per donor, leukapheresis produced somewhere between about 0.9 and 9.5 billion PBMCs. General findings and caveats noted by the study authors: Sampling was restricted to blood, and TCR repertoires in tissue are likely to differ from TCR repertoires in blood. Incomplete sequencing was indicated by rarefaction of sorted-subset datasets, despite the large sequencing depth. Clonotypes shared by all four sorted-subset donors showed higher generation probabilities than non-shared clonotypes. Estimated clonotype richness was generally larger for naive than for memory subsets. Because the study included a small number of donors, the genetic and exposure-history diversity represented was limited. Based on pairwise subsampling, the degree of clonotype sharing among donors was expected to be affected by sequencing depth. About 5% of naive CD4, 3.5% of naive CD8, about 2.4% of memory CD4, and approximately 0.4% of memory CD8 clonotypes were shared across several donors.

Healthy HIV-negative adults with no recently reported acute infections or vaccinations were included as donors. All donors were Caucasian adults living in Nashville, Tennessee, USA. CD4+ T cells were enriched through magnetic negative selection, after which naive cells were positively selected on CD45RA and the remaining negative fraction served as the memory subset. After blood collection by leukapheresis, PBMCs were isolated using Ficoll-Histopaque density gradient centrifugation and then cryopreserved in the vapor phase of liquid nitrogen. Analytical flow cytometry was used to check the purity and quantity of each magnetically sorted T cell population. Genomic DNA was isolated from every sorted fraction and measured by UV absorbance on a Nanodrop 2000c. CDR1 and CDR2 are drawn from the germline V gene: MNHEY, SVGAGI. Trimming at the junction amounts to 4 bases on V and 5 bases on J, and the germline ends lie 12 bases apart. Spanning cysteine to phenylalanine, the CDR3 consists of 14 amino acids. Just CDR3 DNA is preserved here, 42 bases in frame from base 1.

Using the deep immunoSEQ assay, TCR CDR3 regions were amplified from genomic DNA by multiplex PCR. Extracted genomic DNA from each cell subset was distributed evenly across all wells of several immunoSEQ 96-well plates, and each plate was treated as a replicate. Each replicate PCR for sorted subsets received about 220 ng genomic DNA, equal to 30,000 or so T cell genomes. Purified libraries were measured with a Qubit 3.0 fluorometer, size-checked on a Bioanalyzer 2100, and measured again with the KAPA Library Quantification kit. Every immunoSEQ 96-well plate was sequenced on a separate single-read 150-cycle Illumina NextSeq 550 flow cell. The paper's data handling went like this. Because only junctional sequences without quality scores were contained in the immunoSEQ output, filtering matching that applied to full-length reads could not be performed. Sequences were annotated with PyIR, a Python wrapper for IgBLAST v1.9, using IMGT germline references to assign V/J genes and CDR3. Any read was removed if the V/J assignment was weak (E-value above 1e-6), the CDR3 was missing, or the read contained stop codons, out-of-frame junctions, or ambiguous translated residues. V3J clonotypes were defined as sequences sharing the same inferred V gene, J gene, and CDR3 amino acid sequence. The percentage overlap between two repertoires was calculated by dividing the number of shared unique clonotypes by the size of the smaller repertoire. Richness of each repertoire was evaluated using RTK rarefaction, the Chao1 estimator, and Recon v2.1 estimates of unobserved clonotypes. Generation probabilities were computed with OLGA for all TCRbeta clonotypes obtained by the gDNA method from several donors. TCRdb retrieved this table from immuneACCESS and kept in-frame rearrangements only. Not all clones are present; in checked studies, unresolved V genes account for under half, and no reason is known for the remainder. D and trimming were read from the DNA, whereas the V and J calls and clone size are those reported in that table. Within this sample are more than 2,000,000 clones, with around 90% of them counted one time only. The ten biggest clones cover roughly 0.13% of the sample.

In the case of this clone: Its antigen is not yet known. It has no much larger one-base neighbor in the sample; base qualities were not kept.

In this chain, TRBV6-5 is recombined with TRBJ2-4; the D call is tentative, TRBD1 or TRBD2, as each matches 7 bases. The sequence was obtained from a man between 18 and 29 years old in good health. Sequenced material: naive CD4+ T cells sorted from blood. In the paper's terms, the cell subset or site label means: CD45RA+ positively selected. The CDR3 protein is CASSWGGGENIQYF. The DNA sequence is TGTGCCAGCAGTTGGGGAGGGGGCGAAAACATTCAGTACTTC.